These 18 T cell receptor beta chains were sequenced from one sample in a study of blood T cell repertoires in COVID-19. TCRdb's copy holds only in-frame clones and misses some; the assay was immunoSEQ multiplex PCR. The data show 250,000 to 300,000 clones, 75% to 85% seen once. Specimen: peripheral blood. The receptor set was obtained from a man between 50 and 59 years old with active or convalescent COVID-19.

The rearrangement uses TRBV9 and TRBJ2-1, with 10 positions matching TRBD2. This CDR3 contains 15 residues. Trimming removed 3 bases from V and 7 bases from J; junction bases left unmatched: 7. The germline CDR1 and CDR2 sequences are SGDLS and YYNGEE. DNA of the CDR3: TGTGCCAGCAGCGGCCTAGCGGGAGTAGCGAATGAGCAGTTCTTC. Its protein product is CASSGLAGVANEQFF.

The chain couples TRBV5-6 to TRBJ2-3; TRBD1 aligns across 10 bases. The V gene end was trimmed by 4 bases and the J gene end by 2 bases; junction bases not matched to a gene: 4. The CDR3 loop spans 15 amino acids. Germline V gene data show CDR1 as SGHDT and CDR2 as YYEEEE. This CDR3 reads CASSADRGITDTQYF. The CDR3 DNA sequence: TGTGCCAGCAGCGCGGACAGGGGGATCACAGATACGCAGTATTTT.

The V gene is TRBV6-5, the J gene TRBJ2-7, with D unclear. The ends were cut back, 4 bases at V and 2 bases at J, with 12 bases in the middle. The CDR3 runs 14 residues. Germline V gene lookup returns CDR1 MNHEY and CDR2 SVGAGI. In nucleotides, the CDR3 is TGTGCCAGCAGTTCGGTCGATAGAGCCTACGAGCAGTACTTC. It is translated as CASSSVDRAYEQYF.

V gene TRBV29-1 combines with J gene TRBJ2-5; D is perhaps TRBD1 (6 bases). The CDR3 is 16 residues long. Looked up from germline, CDR1 is SQVTM and CDR2 is ANQGSEA. The germline V and J ends were trimmed by 1 base and 2 bases, with 17 bases remaining between them. The CDR3 DNA reads TGCAGCGTTGAAGCCTTACAGGGAACTTATCAAGAGACCCAGTACTTC. Its translation is CSVEALQGTYQETQYF.

In its sample, this clone was seen once. The chain has TRBV2 and TRBJ2-3; D is unresolved. The CDR3 consists of 13 residues. CDR1 is SNHLY, CDR2 FYNNEI, per germline. V lost 7 bases to trimming and J lost 0 bases, with 8 bases between them. CDR3 region: CASIPYSTDTQYF. Written as DNA, the CDR3 is TGTGCCAGCATTCCCTATAGCACAGATACGCAGTATTTT.

This clone was detected once. The V gene is TRBV5-1, the J gene TRBJ2-3; a possible D gene is TRBD2 (6 bases). V was pared by 4 bases and J by 11 bases, with 23 bases between. Per germline, CDR1 SGHRS and CDR2 YFSETQ. This CDR3 spans 15 amino acids. CDR3 nucleotides: TGCGCCAGCAGCCGGAGCGCGGGACCAGTCATGGAGCAGTATTTT. Protein sequence: CASSRSAGPVMEQYF.

The V call is TRBV28, the J call TRBJ1-1; no clear D. Trimming removed 7 bases at V and 0 bases at J, with 15 bases between. The CDR3 length is 15 residues. Germline V lookup: CDR1 MDHEN, CDR2 SYDVKM. CDR3 DNA: TGTGCCAGCACCCCAGGCGGGCGGATGAACACTGAAGCTTTCTTT. It encodes CASTPGGRMNTEAFF. The variable domain in full, with the rest retrieved from reference TRBV28 and TRBJ1-1, is DVKVTQSSRYLVKRTGEKVFLECVQDMDHENMFWYRQDPGLGLRLIYFSYDVKMKEKGDIPEGYSVSREKKERFSLILESASTNQTSMYLCASTPGGRMNTEAFFGQGTRLTVV.

This CDR3 is CASSLSPRRGTGELFF. CDR3 DNA: TGTGCCAGCAGCTTGTCCCCGCGACGGGGCACCGGGGAGCTGTTTTTT. The V gene is TRBV5-6, the J gene TRBJ2-2, with D perhaps TRBD2 (5 bases). The germline V gene has CDR1 SGHDT and CDR2 YYEEEE. The V gene lost 1 base and the J gene lost 4 bases, with 14 bases spanning the gap. The CDR3 is made up of 16 amino acids.

V usage is TRBV7-9 and J usage is TRBJ1-2, with 8 bases that match TRBD1. J lost 8 bases, V lost 3 bases, and 8 bases had no gene match. There are 14 residues in the CDR3. Germline CDR1 SEHNR, CDR2 FQNEAQ (reference sequence). CDR3 coding DNA: TGTGCCAGCAGCTTCGCGGACAGGGTCTCGGGCTACACCTTC. It specifies CASSFADRVSGYTF.

The chain has TRBV6-4 and TRBJ2-5; D is ambiguous. Trimming stripped 6 bases from V and 2 bases from J, with 16 bases between. Germline CDR1 reads MRHNA; CDR2 reads SNTAGT. This CDR3 comprises 15 residues. CDR3 residues: CASRGFPTCQETQYF. The CDR3, as DNA: TGTGCCAGCAGGGGCTTTCCCACCTGTCAAGAGACCCAGTACTTC.

V is TRBV5-4 and J is TRBJ1-1; TRBD1 is a possible D gene (5 bases). There are 12 residues in the CDR3. Germline CDR1 and CDR2: SGHNT and YYREEE (reference sequence). V lost 5 bases to trimming and J lost 10 bases, with 15 bases between them. The CDR3 DNA sequence: TGTGCCAGCAGTTCGAGCCGGGGGGTAGCTTTCTTT. It translates to CASSSSRGVAFF.

CDR3 sequence: CAWSEANQPQHF. The CDR3 DNA reads TGTGCCTGGAGCGAAGCTAATCAGCCCCAGCATTTT. The V and J genes are TRBV30 and TRBJ1-5; D is ambiguous. V was clipped by 3 bases and J by 4 bases, with 7 bases between them. CDR1 and CDR2 from the germline V gene are GTSNPN and SVGIG (reference sequence). The CDR3 is 12 residues long.

The J gene is TRBJ1-2, the V gene TRBV4-3, with unresolved D. The CDR3 runs to 15 residues. Trimming took 0 bases from V and 1 from J, leaving 9 bases between them. Germline CDR1 is LGHNA and CDR2 is YSLEER. The CDR3 spells CASSQDRKLNYGYTF. The CDR3 nucleotides are TGCGCCAGCAGCCAAGACAGGAAACTTAACTATGGCTACACCTTC.

The chain combines TRBV27 with TRBJ2-1; 9 nucleotides line up with TRBD2. The CDR3 is 19 residues long. CDR1 is MNHEY and CDR2 is SMNVEV in the germline V gene (reference sequence). Germline trimming cut 6 bases from V and 0 bases from J; bases unmatched to any gene: 15. This chain's CDR3 is CASRSTSGAPFSSYNEQFF. The CDR3 bases are TGTGCCAGCAGGTCGACTAGCGGAGCTCCCTTTAGCTCCTACAATGAGCAGTTCTTC.

The rearrangement links TRBV6-5 to TRBJ2-7; TRBD2 aligns across 8 bases. The CDR3 runs 15 residues. V lost 3 bases and J lost 3; bases outside the gene matches: 7. Germline V gives CDR1 MNHEY, CDR2 SVGAGI. In DNA form, the CDR3 reads TGTGCCAGCAGTTATATGGCGGGAGGCATCTACGAGCAGTACTTC. Amino acids: CASSYMAGGIYEQYF.

The rearrangement links TRBV5-1 to TRBJ1-6; 8 nucleotides line up with TRBD1. V dropped 7 bases and J dropped 11; count of bases not matched to a gene: 11. The CDR3 contains 14 residues. Germline V gives CDR1 SGHRS, CDR2 YFSETQ. The CDR3 bases are TGCGCCAGCCCCGAATCGGACAGGGAACCACCCCTCCACTTT. As protein: CASPESDREPPLHF.

The chain recombines TRBV4-1 with TRBJ1-2, with 7 bases identical to TRBD1. Losses at the gene ends were 1 base for V and 4 bases for J; bases not matched to a gene: 15. Germline lookup yields CDR1 MGHRA and CDR2 YSYEKL. CDR3 size: 18 residues. The CDR3 loop is CASSQVRGGTDRIYGYTF. The CDR3 DNA follows: TGCGCCAGCAGCCAAGTAAGGGGCGGGACAGATAGAATCTATGGCTACACCTTC.

The chain joins TRBV12-5 to TRBJ2-5; 7 bases are shared with TRBD1. Germline loops: CDR1 LGHNT, CDR2 FRNRAP. The ends lost 5 bases at V and 5 bases at J; junction bases unmatched: 11. The length of the CDR3 is 15 residues. DNA of the CDR3: TGTGCTAGTGGTACAAGAAACAGGGGTAGGGAGACCCAGTACTTC. It specifies CASGTRNRGRETQYF.